The rows below give T cell receptor beta chains drawn from one sample of a study of blood T cell repertoires in COVID-19. The protocol was immunoSEQ multiplex PCR, while the TCRdb copy is restricted to in-frame clones and leaves out a portion. This sample yields roughly 120,000 clones, of which around 80% are seen a single time; under 2.5% belongs to the top ten. Source material: peripheral blood. All receptors come from a man between 70 and 80 years old with acute or convalescent COVID-19. CDR3s include the opening cysteine and the closing phenylalanine or tryptophan. The D gene is left open where the match is weak. Not all rows give a size; the values are once, few, many and, for expanded clones, a class.

d_call | j_call | v_call | clone_size | cdr3_length | cdr3_aa | cdr3_nt
TRBD1 | TRBJ1-6 | TRBV7-9 | . | 15 | CASSLGQGRNSPLHF | TGTGCCAGCAGCTTGGGACAGGGGCGGAATTCACCCCTCCACTTT
TRBD1 | TRBJ1-5 | TRBV5-3 | few | 15 | CARSLEYRGWQPQHF | TGTGCCAGAAGCTTGGAGTACAGGGGGTGGCAGCCCCAGCATTTT
TRBD1 | TRBJ2-6 | TRBV11-2 | . | 19 | CASSPRDRGLTSGANVLTF | TGTGCCAGCAGCCCCCGGGACAGGGGGCTCACCTCTGGGGCCAACGTCCTGACTTTC
. | TRBJ2-3 | TRBV5-6 | . | 15 | CASQLGVARTDTQYF | TGTGCCAGCCAGCTTGGGGTAGCGAGGACAGATACGCAGTATTTT
. | TRBJ1-3 | TRBV9 | . | 16 | CASSVGGRTDRNTIYF | TGTGCCAGCAGCGTAGGGGGAAGGACAGATCGAAACACCATATATTTT
. | TRBJ1-4 | TRBV11-2 | few | 18 | CASSLDRVRYATNEKLFF | TGTGCCAGCAGCTTAGATCGGGTAAGGTATGCAACTAATGAAAAACTGTTTTTT
. | TRBJ1-6 | TRBV19 | . | 15 | CASSEGVSANSPLHF | TGTGCCAGTAGTGAAGGGGTATCAGCTAATTCACCCCTCCACTTT
. | TRBJ1-1 | TRBV20-1 | few | 11 | CSASGGKEAFF | TGCAGTGCTAGCGGAGGTAAGGAAGCTTTCTTT
. | TRBJ1-5 | TRBV6-5 | . | 13 | CASSPRVDEPQHF | TGTGCCAGCAGCCCCAGGGTTGACGAGCCCCAGCATTTT
TRBD1 | TRBJ2-1 | TRBV23-1 | . | 19 | CASSRAGQGVSPHYNEQFF | TGCGCCAGCAGTCGGGCGGGACAGGGGGTCTCCCCACACTACAATGAGCAGTTCTTC
. | TRBJ2-1 | TRBV11-3 | . | 14 | CAVPPLSSYNEQFF | TGTGCCGTGCCCCCCTTGAGCTCCTACAATGAGCAGTTCTTC
TRBD1 | TRBJ2-2 | TRBV5-6 | . | 16 | CASSHRGLGPPGELFF | TGTGCCAGCAGCCACAGGGGGCTAGGGCCACCCGGGGAGCTGTTTTTT
TRBD2 | TRBJ2-3 | TRBV27 | . | 16 | CASSLSTSGATDTQYF | TGTGCCAGCAGTTTATCGACTAGCGGGGCCACAGATACGCAGTATTTT
TRBD1 | TRBJ1-2 | TRBV30 | . | 15 | CAWSGQGGSRYGYTF | TGTGCCTGGAGCGGACAGGGGGGATCGCGCTATGGCTACACCTTC
TRBD1 | TRBJ2-7 | TRBV3-1/TRBV3-2 | . | 14 | CASSQGTGAGEQYF | TGTGCCAGCAGCCAAGGGACAGGGGCAGGCGAGCAGTACTTC
TRBD1 | TRBJ1-3 | TRBV15 | . | 18 | CATSRAPGTGGSGNTIYF | TGTGCCACCAGCAGAGCCCCTGGGACAGGGGGTTCTGGAAACACCATATATTTT
. | TRBJ2-1 | TRBV4-1 | . | 14 | CASSLTGSYNEQFF | TGCGCCAGCAGCCTCACAGGCTCCTACAATGAGCAGTTCTTC
. | TRBJ1-5 | TRBV6-5 | . | 12 | CATRQGQQPQHF | TGTGCTACTAGGCAGGGGCAACAGCCCCAGCATTTT
TRBD1 | TRBJ2-7 | TRBV2 | . | 14 | CASSAQGAPYEQYF | TGTGCCAGCAGTGCACAGGGGGCACCCTACGAGCAGTACTTC
TRBD1 | TRBJ1-1 | TRBV3-1/TRBV3-2 | . | 14 | CASSQLDRALEAFF | TGTGCCAGCAGCCAGCTGGACAGGGCCCTTGAAGCTTTCTTT
. | TRBJ1-2 | TRBV28 | . | 15 | CASSLLHRVDYGYTF | TGTGCCAGCAGTTTACTGCACAGGGTCGACTATGGCTACACCTTC
. | TRBJ2-1 | TRBV11-3 | . | 13 | CASSPPTGGEQFF | TGTGCCAGCAGCCCCCCGACAGGAGGTGAGCAGTTCTTC
. | TRBJ2-7 | TRBV19 | . | 14 | CASSMSDGLSEQYF | TGTGCCAGTAGTATGTCCGACGGACTATCCGAGCAGTACTTC
TRBD2 | TRBJ2-3 | TRBV18 | . | 17 | CASSPLPKAGAGDTQYF | TGTGCCAGCTCACCTCTCCCCAAAGCGGGGGCGGGAGATACGCAGTATTTT
. | TRBJ1-1 | TRBV7-8 | . | 15 | CASSSRQGRGTEAFF | TGTGCCAGCAGCTCCCGTCAGGGGAGAGGCACTGAAGCTTTCTTT
. | TRBJ1-6 | TRBV5-4 | . | 14 | CASSRTVSDSPLHF | TGTGCCAGCAGTCGGACAGTTTCCGATTCACCCCTCCACTTT